The present T cell receptor beta chain was sequenced within a study of CD8 T cells in Susac syndrome. TCR beta sequencing covered blood CD8+ and CD4+ T cells. The multiple sclerosis control cohort comprised treatment-naive individuals presenting with stable or active relapsing-remitting disease. TEMRA cells were FACS-enriched, with CD8+ and CD4+ T cells isolated negatively. RNA totalling roughly 0.5 to 1 ug underwent reverse transcription with random hexamers. Amplification of TCR beta CDR3 across 54 Vbeta and 13 Jbeta was performed with immunoSEQ multiplex PCR. TCRdb redid the calling of the immunoSEQ multiplex PCR reads with MiXCR, one entry per CDR3 protein. The sample lists approximately 130,000 distinct CDR3 sequences; around 91% were seen once. The sequencing sample was made of CD8+ T cells from PBMCs. This TCR was sampled from a human donor with multiple sclerosis.

The CDR3 reads CSVVQYSPYEQYF. The CDR3 bases are TGCAGCGTTGTACAGTACTCCCCCTACGAGCAGTACTTC. The J gene is TRBJ2-7, the V gene TRBV29-1; D remains unclear. V lost 4 bases and J 2 bases, leaving 12 bases between the germline ends. Germline CDR1 SQVTM, CDR2 ANQGSEA. This CDR3 is built from 13 residues.